This T cell receptor beta chain was sequenced in a study of cytomegalovirus exposure and HLA in healthy donors. Study results and caveats: The dataset shows that most TCR sequences were rare, while some public TCRs occurred in many donors. In vitro confirmation showed a few CMV-associated chains to be CMV antigen specific. In the roughly 120 validation repertoires, approximately 94% of cluster scores exceeded 0, per a later analysis.

V lost 0 bases, J lost 2 bases, and 8 bases lay in between. The CDR3 is 15 residues long. The germline V gene encodes CDR1 SGHVS and CDR2 FQNEAQ. Assay used: immunoSEQ multiplex PCR; TCRdb lists only in-frame clones, some missing. The sample gives approximately 120,000 clones, 70% to 90% of which show up once; 1.5% to 2% is in the top ten. In regard to this clone: Antigen unknown.

The origin of this receptor is a woman aged 18-29 years in good health and CMV-seronegative. The sequencing input was PBMCs. The chain recombines TRBV7-8 with TRBJ1-5; D gene ambiguous. CDR3 amino acids: CASSLAHIGNQPQHF. The CDR3 nucleotides read TGTGCCAGCAGCTTAGCGCATATAGGCAATCAGCCCCAGCATTTT.